This TCR beta chain was captured in a study of T-cell memory formation after mild COVID-19. Trimming cost V 5 bases and J 1 base, with 15 bases left between them. This CDR3 region has 16 residues. Per germline, CDR1 SGHTA and CDR2 FQGNSA. TCRdb redid the calling of the 5' RACE reads with MiXCR, one entry per CDR3 protein. The sample contains about 200,000 distinct CDR3 sequences, 16% of which appear only once. The origin of this receptor is an adult woman who had mild COVID-19 (a few samples of this study predate the infection). Cell type and time point are not known. Sequencing was carried out using PBMCs or a T cell subset sorted from them (not recorded which). The chain employs TRBV7-2 and TRBJ2-1, with D unresolved. The CDR3 sequence: CASSAQTGISYNEQFF. CDR3 DNA: TGTGCCAGCAGCGCGCAAACGGGTATATCCTACAATGAGCAGTTCTTC.